This T cell receptor (beta chain) is drawn from a study of cytomegalovirus exposure and HLA in healthy donors. The overall study: The same platform was used for the 90 to 150 validation repertoires as for the approximately 730 first-cohort repertoires, as reported in a later analysis.

Overall study findings and caveats: In a later analysis, first-cohort TCR clusters were found to tend to co-occur in the approximately 120 validation repertoires. Rarity held for most TCR sequences, but there were some public TCRs that occurred in many donors.

In the case of this clone: Its antigen is still unknown.

The CDR3 spans 16 residues. Trimming took off 6 bases at V and 0 bases at J, with 18 bases between the two ends. CDR1 and CDR2 from the germline V gene are MNHEY and SMNVEV (reference sequence). The protocol was immunoSEQ multiplex PCR, while the TCRdb copy is restricted to in-frame clones and leaves out a portion. The repertoire holds roughly 180,000 clones, with roughly 86% as singletons. The approximately 120-subject validation cohort, separate from the roughly 700-subject first cohort, included the donors. This sequence originates from a man younger than 40 in good health and CMV-seropositive. The chain employs TRBV27 and TRBJ2-7; no clear D gene. Sample: PBMCs. DNA for the CDR3: TGTGCCAGCAGCCCCGGGTATGGCGGTAGCTCCTACGAGCAGTACTTC. It encodes CASSPGYGGSSYEQYF.